The next 32 T cell receptor beta chains were all read from a single sample in a study of T cell repertoires in cytomegalovirus infection. TCRdb called the reads again in MiXCR, with one record for every CDR3 protein. Altogether under 450,000 distinct CDR3 sequences are present, approximately 35% being singletons, with the ten largest covering approximately 13%. No antigens are known for them. This material consisted of cultured PBMCs, taken from culture after CMV antigen stimulation. The receptors derive from a human donor in good health (CMV status not recorded). Some clones in this sample may be carry-over from other donors' samples.

This clonotype came up a few times. The rearrangement joins TRBV29-1 to TRBJ2-1; 9 bases line up with TRBD2. The ends lost 5 bases at V and 7 bases at J; junction bases unmatched: 9. The CDR3 is 14 amino acids. From germline, CDR1 is SQVTM and CDR2 ANQGSEA. The CDR3 spells CSVRWREGLNEQFF. The CDR3 region has the DNA TGCAGCGTTCGATGGCGGGAGGGCCTGAATGAGCAGTTCTTC.

The rearrangement uses TRBV7-2 and TRBJ2-7, with 7 bases identical to TRBD2. The germline CDR1 and CDR2 sequences are SGHTA and FQGNSA. The CDR3 has 15 amino acids. Losses at the gene ends were 6 bases for V and 3 bases for J; bases not matched to a gene: 11. CDR3 coding DNA: TGTGCCAGCAGTCCCTCCTGGGGGGGAGTCTACGAGCAGTACTTC. Protein: CASSPSWGGVYEQYF.

This clonotype occurred a few times. This rearrangement joins TRBV7-2 to TRBJ2-6, with 10 nucleotides matching TRBD2. The V gene end was trimmed by 5 bases and the J gene end by 1 base; junction bases not matched to a gene: 5. This CDR3 is 17 amino acids long. In germline, CDR1 is SGHTA, CDR2 FQGNSA. CDR3 in DNA: TGTGCCAGCAGCCTACTAGCGGGAACTTCTGGGGCCAACGTCCTGACTTTC. Translation gives CASSLLAGTSGANVLTF.

This clonotype was seen ten or more times. The rearrangement uses TRBV7-2 and TRBJ1-3; 7 bases fit TRBD1. Germline V gene sequence: CDR1 SGHTA, CDR2 FQGNSA. The CDR3 covers 16 residues. V shed 1 base, J shed 3 bases, and the junction held 6 bases outside the gene matches. This CDR3 reads CASSLVGTENGNTIYF. Here the CDR3 DNA reads TGTGCCAGCAGCTTAGTGGGGACAGAAAATGGAAACACCATATATTTT.

The table lists this clonotype with a few counts. The chain carries TRBV4-3 and TRBJ2-3; perhaps TRBD2 as D (7 bases). Germline loops: CDR1 LGHNA, CDR2 YSLEER. The V and J ends lost 0 bases and 5 bases respectively, with 18 bases between them. This CDR3 spans 17 amino acids. The CDR3 bases are TGCGCCAGCAGCCAAGATAGGGGGGAGGGCAGGGGAGATACGCAGTATTTT. Protein sequence: CASSQDRGEGRGDTQYF.

V gene TRBV5-5 combines with J gene TRBJ2-5; D is unclear. This CDR3 is 14 amino acids long. The germline gives CDR1 SGHKS, CDR2 YYEKEE (reference sequence). V was cut by 0 bases and J by 1 base, with 7 bases left in between. In DNA, the CDR3 is TGTGCCAGCAGCTTGGCCACGACCCAAGAGACCCAGTACTTC. This sequence encodes CASSLATTQETQYF.

The rearrangement uses TRBV27 and TRBJ1-4, with 8 bases identical to TRBD1. Germline loops: CDR1 MNHEY, CDR2 SMNVEV (reference sequence). The ends lost 4 bases at V and 8 bases at J; junction bases unmatched: 12. The CDR3 sequence is 16 residues long. The DNA for the CDR3 is TGTGCCAGCAGTTCGGGACAGGCCGTCTGGGTCGAAAAACTGTTTTTT. This translates into CASSSGQAVWVEKLFF.

This chain uses TRBV19 with TRBJ2-1; 7 bases match TRBD1. The CDR3 is 16 residues long. In germline, CDR1 is LNHDA, CDR2 SQIVND (reference sequence). V trimming: 10 bases; J trimming: 5 bases; junction bases outside the gene matches: 17. The CDR3 spells CATHRPLTGTDNEQFF. The CDR3 nucleotides are TGTGCCACCCATCGGCCCTTAACCGGGACAGACAATGAGCAGTTCTTC.

At least ten counts were recorded for this clonotype. The CDR3 reads CASSLAGNEQFF. For the CDR3, the DNA is TGTGCCAGCAGCTTAGCAGGGAATGAGCAGTTCTTC. This chain joins TRBV27 and TRBJ2-1, with TRBD1 as a possible D gene (5 bases). CDR1 and CDR2 from the germline V gene are MNHEY and SMNVEV (reference sequence). Between the trimmed V and J ends, which lost 6 bases and 7 bases, there was a span of 10 bases. There are 12 residues in the CDR3.

This clonotype was counted between two and nine times. V is TRBV12-3 or TRBV12-4 and J is TRBJ1-1; a possible D gene is TRBD1 (6 bases). The V and J ends lost 6 bases and 1 base respectively, with 12 bases between them. The CDR3 runs 14 residues. The CDR3 DNA follows: TGTGCCAGCAGCTCAGGGGTTTCGAACACTGAAGCTTTCTTT. It is translated as CASSSGVSNTEAFF.

The rearrangement links TRBV5-4 to TRBJ1-3, with D unresolved. Trimming removed 3 bases from V and 3 bases from J, with 10 bases in between. This CDR3 contains 14 residues. CDR1 and CDR2 (germline): SGHNT, YYREEE (reference sequence). The CDR3 bases are TGTGCCAGCAGCTACGGCACGGATGGAAACACCATATATTTT. Amino acids: CASSYGTDGNTIYF.

This clonotype was seen more than once but under ten times. The chain joins TRBV6-2 or TRBV6-3 to TRBJ2-1; no definite D call. The CDR3 is made up of 11 amino acids. Germline CDR1 MNHEY, CDR2 SVGEGT. V shed 6 bases and J shed 8 bases, with 8 bases lying between them. The CDR3 loop is CASRERDEQFF. DNA for the CDR3: TGTGCCAGCAGGGAACGCGATGAGCAGTTCTTC.

In its sample, this clonotype was seen a few times. The gene calls are TRBV4-2 and TRBJ2-1; tentative D call: TRBD2 (5 bases). With 0 bases removed from V and 12 bases from J, the gap between germline ends came to 18 bases. The CDR3 length is 15 residues. CDR1 and CDR2 (germline): LGHNA, YNFKEQ. The DNA of the CDR3 is TGTGCCAGCAGCCAAGATCTCGGGATCTCCTACGGGCAGTTCTTC. This translates into CASSQDLGISYGQFF.

This clonotype has more than one count but fewer than ten. The chain is built from TRBV7-9 and TRBJ1-5; a possible D gene is TRBD1 (5 bases). The V gene's germline CDR1 is SEHNR and CDR2 FQNEAQ (reference sequence). The CDR3 sequence is 14 residues long. V dropped 7 bases and J dropped 3 bases, with 13 bases sitting between them. The CDR3 loop reads CASTVGRDNQPQHF. The CDR3 region has the DNA TGTGCCAGCACCGTGGGGCGAGACAATCAGCCCCAGCATTTT.

This clonotype came up many times. This chain links TRBV5-6 with TRBJ2-2; no clear D. This CDR3 is built from 14 residues. CDR1 is SGHDT, CDR2 YYEEEE, per germline. Deletions cut 0 bases from V and 6 bases from J, with 9 bases between. The CDR3 DNA sequence: TGTGCCAGCAGCTTGGGCCAGTACCCCGGGGAGCTGTTTTTT. Protein product: CASSLGQYPGELFF.

The chain joins TRBV19 to TRBJ2-1; 10 bases align to TRBD2. Trimming removed 5 bases from V and 6 bases from J; junction bases left unmatched: 7. CDR1 and CDR2 from the germline V gene are LNHDA and SQIVND (reference sequence). The CDR3 loop spans 15 amino acids. The CDR3 loop reads CASSASSGSFNEQFF. CDR3 bases: TGTGCCAGTAGTGCATCTAGCGGGAGTTTCAATGAGCAGTTCTTC. Based on the CDR3 plus reference TRBV19 and TRBJ2-1, the full variable domain is DGGITQSPKYLFRKEGQNVTLSCEQNLNHDAMYWYRQDPGQGLRLIYYSQIVNDFQKGDIAEGYSVSREKKESFPLTVTSAQKNPTAFYLCASSASSGSFNEQFFGPGTRLTVL.

The chain has TRBV10-3 and TRBJ1-3; unclear D gene. Trimming pared 8 bases from V and 1 base from J, leaving 12 bases between. CDR1 is ENHRY, CDR2 SYGVKD, per germline. The CDR3 totals 14 residues. The CDR3 spells CAIYDLESGNTIYF. CDR3 DNA sequence: TGTGCCATCTATGACTTGGAATCTGGAAACACCATATATTTT.

This clonotype was detected ten times or more. The chain has TRBV19 and TRBJ1-2; no clear D gene. Trimming pared 6 bases from V and 4 bases from J, leaving 9 bases between. CDR1 is LNHDA, CDR2 SQIVND, per germline (reference sequence). The CDR3 covers 12 residues. CDR3: CASRDGPYGYTF. In DNA, the CDR3 is TGTGCCAGTAGGGACGGACCCTATGGCTACACCTTC.

This clonotype was seen more than once but under ten times. The chain carries TRBV6-6 and TRBJ1-4; D might be TRBD1 (5 bases). Germline V CDR1 and CDR2: MNHNY, SVGAGI (reference sequence). Trimming took off 9 bases at V and 0 bases at J, with 17 bases between the two ends. The CDR3 totals 16 residues. The CDR3 DNA follows: TGTGCCAGGGGGGACGGTTTTGGGACAACTAATGAAAAACTGTTTTTT. This gives the protein CARGDGFGTTNEKLFF.

This clonotype was recorded at least ten times. The chain uses TRBV7-9 and TRBJ2-1, with D possibly being TRBD2 (5 bases). V was shortened by 5 bases and J by 4 bases, with 12 bases between the two germline ends. The CDR3 loop spans 14 amino acids. Germline CDR1 SEHNR, CDR2 FQNEAQ (reference sequence). CDR3 sequence (DNA): TGTGCCAGCAGCAAGCTTGAGGGTTACAATGAGCAGTTCTTC. Its translation is CASSKLEGYNEQFF.

The chain links TRBV4-2 to TRBJ2-1; 8 bases are shared with TRBD2. V trimming: 2 bases; J trimming: 6 bases; junction bases outside the gene matches: 12. Germline assignment: CDR1 LGHNA and CDR2 YNFKEQ. This CDR3 has 17 amino acids. The CDR3 coding sequence is TGTGCCAGCAGCCAATTGCCCTTAGCGGGGAGTGGCAATGAGCAGTTCTTC. Translated, it gives CASSQLPLAGSGNEQFF.

The J gene is TRBJ2-3, the V gene TRBV4-2, with TRBD2 matching over 11 bases. V lost 0 bases to trimming and J lost 7 bases; unmatched junction nucleotides: 9. This CDR3 is built from 17 residues. Per the germline V gene, CDR1 is LGHNA and CDR2 is YNFKEQ. The CDR3 DNA reads as TGTGCCAGCAGCCAAGATCCTACTAGCGGGAGTTTGAATACGCAGTATTTT. It encodes CASSQDPTSGSLNTQYF.

This clonotype was seen a few times. The chain carries TRBV10-3 and TRBJ1-1; D unclear. This CDR3 is 12 amino acids long. Germline loops: CDR1 ENHRY, CDR2 SYGVKD. With 5 bases removed from V and 2 bases from J, the gap between germline ends came to 6 bases. CDR3 sequence (DNA): TGTGCCATCAGTAACAGAAACACTGAAGCTTTCTTT. Protein sequence: CAISNRNTEAFF.

As for this clonotype: The junction and the germline gene differ at one end; a read error may be behind it. The V call is TRBV6-2 or TRBV6-3, the J call TRBJ2-7; TRBD1 is a possible D gene (5 bases). This CDR3 comprises 15 residues. In germline, CDR1 is MNHEY, CDR2 SVGEGT. CDR3 in amino acids: CANSSPSQGSYEQYF. For the CDR3, the DNA is TGTGCCAACAGTTCTCCCTCGCAGGGCTCCTACGAGCAGTACTTC.

The rearrangement links TRBV5-4 to TRBJ2-7, with 8 bases aligning to TRBD1. CDR1 and CDR2 from the germline V gene are SGHNT and YYREEE (reference sequence). The junction had 9 bases not matched to a gene; V was cut back by 4 bases and J by 3 bases. CDR3 length: 15 amino acids. The CDR3, as DNA: TGTGCCAGCAGCGCTTCCAGGGGGCGCATCTACGAGCAGTACTTC. It encodes CASSASRGRIYEQYF.

The chain links TRBV4-3 to TRBJ1-4; D is unclear. The V and J ends lost 0 bases and 2 bases respectively, with 13 bases between them. This CDR3 is 17 amino acids long. In germline, CDR1 is LGHNA, CDR2 YSLEER. As DNA, the CDR3 is TGCGCCAGCAGCCAAGAAAGAGCCGAGCGGACTAATGAAAAACTGTTTTTT. Its protein product is CASSQERAERTNEKLFF.

The gene calls are TRBV6-4 and TRBJ2-1, with 8 bases aligning to TRBD2. The length of the CDR3 is 15 residues. Germline V gene sequence: CDR1 MRHNA, CDR2 SNTAGT. The V and J ends lost 2 bases and 8 bases, in that order; junction bases with no gene match: 8. CDR3 DNA sequence: TGTGCCAGCAGTGACAGGGCGGGAGGATGGGATGAGCAGTTCTTC. Translating gives CASSDRAGGWDEQFF.

The chain recombines TRBV3-1 with TRBJ1-3, with D unclear. V was shortened by 5 bases and J by 8 bases, with 16 bases between the two germline ends. Germline CDR1 reads LGHDT; CDR2 reads YNNKEL (reference sequence). The CDR3 is 14 amino acids. The CDR3 nucleotides are TGTGCCAGCAGCTTACTCTCAAGGACCGACACCATATATTTT. Its translation is CASSLLSRTDTIYF.

This clonotype was found a few times. The chain carries TRBV7-8 and TRBJ2-1; TRBD2 matches at 8 bases. CDR1 is SGHVS, CDR2 FQNEAQ, per germline. The CDR3 loop spans 16 amino acids. V lost 4 bases and J lost 7; bases outside the gene matches: 12. The CDR3 region is CASSSTSMVAGNEQFF. The CDR3 DNA reads as TGTGCCAGCAGCTCAACCAGCATGGTAGCGGGAAATGAGCAGTTCTTC.

The chain combines TRBV4-1 with TRBJ2-2; TRBD2 agrees at 9 bases. Per the germline V gene, CDR1 is MGHRA and CDR2 is YSYEKL. The CDR3 loop spans 16 amino acids. V lost 0 bases, J lost 6 bases, and 5 bases stayed unmatched. CDR3 residues: CASSQESAGGPGELFF. As DNA, the CDR3 is TGCGCCAGCAGCCAAGAGTCAGCGGGAGGCCCCGGGGAGCTGTTTTTT.

The chain has TRBV2 and TRBJ1-5; no clear D gene. The CDR3 is made up of 14 amino acids. Deletions cut 4 bases from V and 2 bases from J, with 9 bases between. Germline V lookup: CDR1 SNHLY, CDR2 FYNNEI. CDR3 sequence: CASSVGIGNQPQHF. DNA for the CDR3: TGTGCCAGCAGTGTGGGGATCGGCAATCAGCCCCAGCATTTT.

The V and J genes are TRBV7-2 and TRBJ2-3; weak D call: TRBD2 (5 bases). The CDR3 consists of 16 residues. V was pared by 1 base and J by 2 bases, with 13 bases between. Germline CDR1 is SGHTA and CDR2 is FQGNSA. The CDR3 DNA reads as TGTGCCAGCAGCTTAGGACTACCTAGACTCACAGATACGCAGTATTTT. It yields the protein CASSLGLPRLTDTQYF.